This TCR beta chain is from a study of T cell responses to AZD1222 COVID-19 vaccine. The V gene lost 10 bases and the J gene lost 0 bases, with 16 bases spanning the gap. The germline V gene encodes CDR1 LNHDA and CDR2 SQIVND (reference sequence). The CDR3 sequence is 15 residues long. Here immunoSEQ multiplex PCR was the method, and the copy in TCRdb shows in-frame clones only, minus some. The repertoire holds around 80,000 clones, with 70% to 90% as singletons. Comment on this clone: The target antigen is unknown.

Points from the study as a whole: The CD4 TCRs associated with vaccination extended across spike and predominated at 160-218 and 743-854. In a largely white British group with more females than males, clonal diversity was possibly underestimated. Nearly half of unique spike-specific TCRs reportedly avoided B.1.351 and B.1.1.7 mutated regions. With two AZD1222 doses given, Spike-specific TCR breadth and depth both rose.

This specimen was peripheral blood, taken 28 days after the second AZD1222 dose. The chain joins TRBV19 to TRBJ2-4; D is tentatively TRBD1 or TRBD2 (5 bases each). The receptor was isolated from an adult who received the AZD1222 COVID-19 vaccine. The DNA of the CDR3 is TGTGCCACCTCCACGGGGCACGGAGCCAAAAACATTCAGTACTTC. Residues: CATSTGHGAKNIQYF.